The entry below describes one T cell receptor beta chain. Which antigen it targets is not known. No clone much larger than this one lies a single base away; base qualities are absent. The receptor library was made with the immunoSEQ multiplex PCR assay. The multiplex PCR relied on a mix of 60 forward primers for TCR Vbeta segments and 13 reverse primers for TCR Jbeta segments. A multiplex PCR assay on genomic DNA amplified the CDR3 region of rearranged TCR beta genes. The Illumina HiSeq System was used to sequence the amplified TCR beta libraries as 87-base-pair reads. On the authors' methods: A later analysis counted about 80 million unique TCR beta chains across the 640 or so repertoires, and approximately 11 million of these chains were shared by at least two donors. Raw reads were error-corrected and collapsed into unique sequences by a nearest-neighbor algorithm in which closely related sequences were merged to remove PCR and sequencing errors. To assign V, D and J gene segments, CDR3 sequences were aligned to IMGT reference sequences. For a sequence to be retained, a match of at least six nucleotides was required to both a V gene segment and a J gene segment. A rearrangement counted as productive if the CDR3 had no stop codons and remained in frame with V and J, and every other rearrangement counted as non-productive. CDR3 was defined according to IMGT convention as the region running from the second conserved V-encoded cysteine to the conserved J-encoded phenylalanine. In an earlier analysis of roughly 580 of the donors, sequences lacking an unambiguous match to a single V gene segment were excluded. An earlier analysis of almost 600 of the donors classified V segments as functional when productive rearrangements were above 56.7% and as segregating when the standard deviation between donors was above 5%. To diagnose cytomegalovirus status from the catalog of TCR beta chain sequences, a statistical classification framework was built. V and J gene assignment, in a later analysis, came from comparing TCR nucleotide sequences with IMGT/GENE-DB human TR gene sequences. Using the TCRdist pipeline, a later analysis assigned CDR3 sequences along with most-parsimonious VDJ recombination scenarios. In a later analysis, each TCR beta chain was defined by its CDR3 amino acid sequence together with its V-gene family, and reads lacking a unique V-gene family were excluded. To address suspected cross-contamination and a sequencing artifact, a later analysis removed a few hundred highly shared, low-generation-probability nucleotide sequences. In a later analysis, a clonal expansion index for each public chain was calculated from normalized within-repertoire ranks of inferred template counts. In a later analysis, generation probabilities were computed with a VDJ recombination model fitted to out-of-frame rearrangements, and the resulting probabilities were checked against IGoR. In a later analysis, TCR-TCR, TCR-HLA and TCR-CMV co-occurrence was scored with hypergeometric tests, and a repertoire-size bias correction was applied to TCR pairs. False discovery rates were estimated in a later analysis by permuting HLA or CMV assignments 20 times. In a later analysis, co-occurring TCRs were grouped with DBSCAN, and TCRdist sequence similarity was added when clustering was performed within HLA-allele-positive subsets. Repertoires with fewer than 30,000 or more than 120,000 public chains, plus five repertoires with anomalous nucleotide sharing, were excluded from co-occurrence clustering. The clones in this table, taken by TCRdb from immuneACCESS, are in-frame only. Not every clone is retained; where verified, under half of the shortfall comes from an unresolved V gene, and the cause of the rest is unknown. V, J and clone size were drawn from that table, and D and trimming were deduced from the DNA. The table for this sample lists tens of thousands of clones; around 77% of them were counted only once. The top ten hold 0.57% of the sample.

The data were taken from a study of cytomegalovirus exposure and HLA in healthy donors (dated by TCRdb to the late 2010s). General notes on the study: In an earlier analysis of 550 to 750 of the donors, approximately 260 Gb of sequence data and approximately 100 million unique TCR beta sequences from about 179 million T cells were reported. An early release covering roughly 600 HLA-typed donors comprised roughly 300 gigabases of sequencing data and roughly 85 million unique TCR sequences. The genetic ancestry cluster associated with self-reported Caucasian donors included about 81% of the 300 to 400 genotyped donors. The study aimed to test whether cataloging public T cell receptors could reveal signatures of past pathogen exposure. The study profiled the T cell repertoires of approximately 700 subjects by immunosequencing and related them to cytomegalovirus serostatus. A separate validation cohort of over a hundred different subjects was used in addition to the roughly 640-subject first cohort. High-throughput TCR immunosequencing, statistical association of individual TCRs with disease status, and machine learning were combined to predict cytomegalovirus infection status. To study patterns of TCR occurrence, a later analysis re-analyzed previously published TCR beta repertoires from under 750 donors and added high-resolution HLA genotyping. Rather than using new phenotypic data, the later analysis identified candidate immune exposures from TCR beta sequences and from how often those sequences occurred across donors. In an earlier analysis of a few hundred of the donors, high-throughput TCR beta sequencing was used to judge whether each TCR beta V gene segment behaved as functional or pseudogenic. Donor age, sex, ethnicity and CMV serostatus were compiled together with the repertoire data. A later genetic analysis used genome-wide SNP genotypes for about 65% of the roughly 700 donors, treating that subset as a discovery cohort. All discovery cohort repertoires had been generated using a single sequencing platform. Class I and class II HLA loci were covered by the typing at four-digit resolution. Typing coverage differed by locus: A, B, C, DRB1 and DQB1 were typed in about 620-640 donors, DQA1 in about 510, DPA1 in 606, and DPB1 in roughly 450. Because of strong linkage in the cohort, roughly five DR-DQ haplotypes were treated as single units for association and clustering. On average, 235,054 unique TCR beta nucleotide sequences were sequenced per donor among 398 genotyped donors of the cohort, with roughly a sixth of those sequences being non-productive. The full study reports these points: Because HLA typing was unavailable for some donors at each locus, only the typed subset was used in association tests. According to a later analysis, TCR association rates differed among HLA loci, with DRB1 alleles showing the most associated TCRs and HLA-C alleles showing the fewest. Because counts were too low, roughly 16 rarely observed V segments, including chromosome 9 orphons, were excluded from the earlier analysis of some 590 of the donors. Because the 87-base-pair reads could not distinguish some IMGT-functional V segments, including TRBV6-2 and TRBV6-3, those segments were excluded. Compared with equally common non-associated chains, HLA-associated TCR beta chains in a later analysis were more clonally expanded and had lower generation probabilities. A later genetic analysis associated a missense DCLRE1C variant with V-gene and J-gene trimming of TCR beta chains, and an independent cohort replicated the association. The authors suggested that the approach could potentially be extended to other disease states and immunological phenotypes. A later analysis reported that several top co-occurrence clusters appeared linked to parvovirus B19, influenza, CMV and Epstein-Barr virus. When HLA alleles, especially DR and DQ, strongly co-occurred, attributing TCR associations to individual alleles was difficult. Three of the identified cytomegalovirus-associated TCR beta chains were confirmed in vitro to be specific for cytomegalovirus antigens. In a later analysis, some 18,000 TCR beta sequences were associated with specific HLA alleles at a false discovery rate of 0.05. A further reported finding was that TCR beta sequences accurately predicted the HLA-A and HLA-B alleles for most subjects in the first cohort. Most TCR sequences were observed very rarely across donors, whereas some public TCRs were present in many individuals. For the cohort, immune exposure information was limited to CMV serostatus. Compared with the roughly 670-donor mean, donors in an Asian-associated ancestry cluster had fewer N-insertions in productive TCRs, according to a later genetic analysis. In both the original and validation cohorts, the classifier was reported to diagnose cytomegalovirus status with high specificity and sensitivity. The sequencing pipeline was judged likely to have produced a cluster of highly shared sequence variants as a technical artifact. Linkage disequilibrium might explain the correlated functional status among segregating V segments, but an unknown experimental factor could not be ruled out. In the study, approximately 150 TCR beta chains were listed as associated with cytomegalovirus. Broadly in line with IMGT annotations, most TCR beta V segments showed up in productive rearrangements about 87% or about 30% of the time in an earlier analysis of 450 to 750 of the donors. Most CMV-associated TCR beta chains appeared to be HLA-restricted in a later analysis, and the HLA associations seemed to be driven largely by CMV exposure. Roughly uniform sequencing depth across donors was assumed in presence/absence analyses, although this assumption may not hold. In this cohort, only TCR beta chains were sequenced, and detectable features were limited by the absence of alpha or paired-chain data.

Relative to germline, V is 0 bases shorter and J is 0 bases shorter, with 8 bases between their ends. The germline V gene (reference sequence) provides CDR1 SEHNR and CDR2 FQNEAQ. The CDR3 covers 15 residues, taking in both the cysteine and the phenylalanine. Only CDR3 DNA remains: 45 bases, in frame from the first base. In total, roughly 670 healthy bone marrow donors made up the cohort. At the time of sampling, every cohort member was nominally healthy, though immune exposures that went unrecorded were likely present. The donor was CMV seronegative and was included in the group of over 300 seronegative cohort members. A peripheral blood sample was provided by each donor, and peripheral blood mononuclear cells were used for TCR beta sequencing. Genomic DNA was extracted from the blood cell samples with the Qiagen DNeasy Blood Extraction Kit.

Sequenced input: PBMCs. The TCR sequence derives from a man under 40 in good health and CMV-seronegative. The sequence links TRBV7-9 to TRBJ1-2; the D gene is unclear. Here is the DNA: TGTGCCAGCAGCTTAGCGGAGTCCGCTAACTATGGCTACACCTTC. The translation is CASSLAESANYGYTF. Reference TRBV7-9 and TRBJ1-2 proteins supply the regions before and after the CDR3; the full variable domain is: DTGVSQNPRHKITKRGQNVTFRCDPISEHNRLYWYRQTLGQGPEFLTYFQNEAQLEKSRLLSDRFSAERPKGSFSTLEIQRTEQGDSAMYLCASSLAESANYGYTFGSGTRLTVV.